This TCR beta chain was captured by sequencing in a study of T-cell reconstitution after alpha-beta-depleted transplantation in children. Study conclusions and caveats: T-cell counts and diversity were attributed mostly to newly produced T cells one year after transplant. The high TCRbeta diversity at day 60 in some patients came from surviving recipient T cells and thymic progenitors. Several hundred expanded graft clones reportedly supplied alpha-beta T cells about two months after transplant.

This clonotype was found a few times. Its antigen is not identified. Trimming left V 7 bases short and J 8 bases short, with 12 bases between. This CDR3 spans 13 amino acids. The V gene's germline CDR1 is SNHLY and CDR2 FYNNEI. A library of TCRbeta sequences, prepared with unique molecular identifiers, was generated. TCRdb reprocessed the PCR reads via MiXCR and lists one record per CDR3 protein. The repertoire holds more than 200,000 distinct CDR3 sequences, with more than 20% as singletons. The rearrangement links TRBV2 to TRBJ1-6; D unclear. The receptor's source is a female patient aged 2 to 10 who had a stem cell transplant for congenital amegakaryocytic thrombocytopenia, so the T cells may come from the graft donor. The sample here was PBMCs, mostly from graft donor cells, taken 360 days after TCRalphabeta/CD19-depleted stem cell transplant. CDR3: CASTGPVDSPLHF. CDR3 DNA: TGTGCCAGCACCGGACCAGTCGATTCACCCCTCCACTTT.